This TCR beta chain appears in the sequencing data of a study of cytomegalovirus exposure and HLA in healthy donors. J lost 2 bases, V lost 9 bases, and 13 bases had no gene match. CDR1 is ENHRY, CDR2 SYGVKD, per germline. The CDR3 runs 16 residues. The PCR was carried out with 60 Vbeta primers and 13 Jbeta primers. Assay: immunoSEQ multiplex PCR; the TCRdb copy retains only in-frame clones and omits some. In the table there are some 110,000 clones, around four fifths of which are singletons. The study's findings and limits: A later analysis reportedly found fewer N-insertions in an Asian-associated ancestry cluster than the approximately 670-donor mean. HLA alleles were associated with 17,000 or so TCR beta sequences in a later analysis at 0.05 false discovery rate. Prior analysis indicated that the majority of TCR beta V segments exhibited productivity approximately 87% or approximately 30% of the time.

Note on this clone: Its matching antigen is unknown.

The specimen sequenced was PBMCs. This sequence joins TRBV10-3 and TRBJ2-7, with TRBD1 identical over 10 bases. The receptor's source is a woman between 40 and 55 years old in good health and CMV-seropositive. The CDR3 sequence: CAILNTGTGDPYEQYF. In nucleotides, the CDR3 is TGTGCCATTCTTAATACCGGGACAGGGGATCCCTACGAGCAGTACTTC.